Below, one T cell receptor beta chain is given with its context. The target antigen is unknown. This sample was included in a study of graft-versus-host responses after intestinal transplantation. As for the study in general: Recipients got multivisceral, liver-intestinal, or isolated intestinal transplants. Anti-thymocyte globulin induction was given to all recipients, followed by tacrolimus and steroids for 2 to 3 years. Study-level findings and limits: Allograft graft-versus-host to host-versus-graft clonal ratios ran high in patients with graft-donor T cell macrochimerism. Some GvH clones appeared in ileal mucosa or blood before recipient bone marrow.

Data came from immunoSEQ multiplex PCR; TCRdb stores just in-frame clones and leaves some out. The repertoire has about 130,000 clones, about 92% of them found once; the top ten carry over 0.15%. V gave up 7 bases and J gave up 6 bases, with 13 bases separating them. The germline CDR1 and CDR2 sequences are SGHTA and FQGNSA. The length of the CDR3 is 14 residues. The sample was unstimulated CD4+ T cells sorted from spleen or lymph node cells, taken before intestinal transplant. The receptor's source is a human donor who received an intestinal transplant. V is TRBV7-2 and J is TRBJ1-6, with D tentatively TRBD1 (6 bases). CDR3 DNA: TGTGCCAGCAAGATACAGGGTGTTAATTCACCCCTCCACTTT. Residues: CASKIQGVNSPLHF.